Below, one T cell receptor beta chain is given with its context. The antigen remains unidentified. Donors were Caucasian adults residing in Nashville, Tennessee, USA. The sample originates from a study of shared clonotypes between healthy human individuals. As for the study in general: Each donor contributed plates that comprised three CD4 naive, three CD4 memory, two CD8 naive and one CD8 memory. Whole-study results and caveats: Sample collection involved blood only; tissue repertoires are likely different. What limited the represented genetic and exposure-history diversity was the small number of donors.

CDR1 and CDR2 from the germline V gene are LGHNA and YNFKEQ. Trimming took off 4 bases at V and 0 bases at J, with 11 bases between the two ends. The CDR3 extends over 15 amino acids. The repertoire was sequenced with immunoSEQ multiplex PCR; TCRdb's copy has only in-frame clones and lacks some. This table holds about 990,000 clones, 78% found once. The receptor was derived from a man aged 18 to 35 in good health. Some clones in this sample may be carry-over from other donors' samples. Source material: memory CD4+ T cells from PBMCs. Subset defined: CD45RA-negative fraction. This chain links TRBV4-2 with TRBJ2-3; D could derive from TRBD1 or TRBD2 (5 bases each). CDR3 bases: TGTGCCAGCAGCCTCACGGGGCAGAGCACAGATACGCAGTATTTT. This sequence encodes CASSLTGQSTDTQYF.